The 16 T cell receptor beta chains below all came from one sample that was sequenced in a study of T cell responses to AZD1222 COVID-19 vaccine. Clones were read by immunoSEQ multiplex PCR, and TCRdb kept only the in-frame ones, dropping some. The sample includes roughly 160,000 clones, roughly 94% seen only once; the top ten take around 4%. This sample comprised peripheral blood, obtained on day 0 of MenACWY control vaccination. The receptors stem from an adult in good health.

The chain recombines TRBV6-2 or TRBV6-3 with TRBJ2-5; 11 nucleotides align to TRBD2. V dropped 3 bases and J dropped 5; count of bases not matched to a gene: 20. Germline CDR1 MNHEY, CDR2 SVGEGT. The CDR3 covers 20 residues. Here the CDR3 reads CASSYEGRLAGILAGETQYF. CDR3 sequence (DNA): TGTGCCAGCAGTTATGAGGGAAGACTAGCGGGGATCCTCGCGGGGGAGACCCAGTACTTC.

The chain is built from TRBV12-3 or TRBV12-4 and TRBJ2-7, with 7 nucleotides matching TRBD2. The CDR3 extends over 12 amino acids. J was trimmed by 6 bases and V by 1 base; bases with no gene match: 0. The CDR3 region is CASSLGGGEQYF. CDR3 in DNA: TGTGCCAGCAGTTTAGGGGGGGGCGAGCAGTACTTC.

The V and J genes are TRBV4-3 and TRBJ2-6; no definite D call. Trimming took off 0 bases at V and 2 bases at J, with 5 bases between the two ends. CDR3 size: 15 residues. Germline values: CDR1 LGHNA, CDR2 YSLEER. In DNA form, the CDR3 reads TGCGCCAGCAGCCAAGACTTTGCTGGGGCCAACGTCCTGACTTTC. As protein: CASSQDFAGANVLTF.

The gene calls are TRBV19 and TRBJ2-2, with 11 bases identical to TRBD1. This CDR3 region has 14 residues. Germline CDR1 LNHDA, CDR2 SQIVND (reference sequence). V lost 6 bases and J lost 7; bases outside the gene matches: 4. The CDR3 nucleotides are TGTGCCAGTAGCGGGACAGGGGGGATCGGGGAGCTGTTTTTT. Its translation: CASSGTGGIGELFF.

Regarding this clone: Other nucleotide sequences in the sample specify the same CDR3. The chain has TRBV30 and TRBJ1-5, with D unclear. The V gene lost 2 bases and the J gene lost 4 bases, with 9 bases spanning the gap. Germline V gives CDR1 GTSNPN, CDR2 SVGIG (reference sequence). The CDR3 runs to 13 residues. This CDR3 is CAWSRDSNQPQHF. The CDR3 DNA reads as TGTGCCTGGAGTCGCGATTCGAATCAGCCCCAGCATTTT.

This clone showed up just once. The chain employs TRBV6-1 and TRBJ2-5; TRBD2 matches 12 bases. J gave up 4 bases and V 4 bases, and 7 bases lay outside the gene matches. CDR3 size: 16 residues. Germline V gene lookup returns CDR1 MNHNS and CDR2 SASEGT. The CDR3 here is CASSGGRLAGAETQYF. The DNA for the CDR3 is TGTGCCAGCAGTGGCGGTCGACTAGCGGGAGCAGAGACCCAGTACTTC.

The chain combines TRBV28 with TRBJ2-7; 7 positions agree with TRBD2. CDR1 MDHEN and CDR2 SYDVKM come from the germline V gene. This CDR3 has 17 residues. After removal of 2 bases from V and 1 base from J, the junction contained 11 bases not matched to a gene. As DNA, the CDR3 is TGTGCCAGCAGTTTAACGGGTGTGGCGGGAGAATCCTACGAGCAGTACTTC. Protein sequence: CASSLTGVAGESYEQYF.

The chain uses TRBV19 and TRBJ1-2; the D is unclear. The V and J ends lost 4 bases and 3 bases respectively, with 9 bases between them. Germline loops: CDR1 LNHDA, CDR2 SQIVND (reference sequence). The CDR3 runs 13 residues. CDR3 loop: CASSKFGDYGYTF. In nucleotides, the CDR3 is TGTGCCAGTAGTAAATTCGGAGACTATGGCTACACCTTC.

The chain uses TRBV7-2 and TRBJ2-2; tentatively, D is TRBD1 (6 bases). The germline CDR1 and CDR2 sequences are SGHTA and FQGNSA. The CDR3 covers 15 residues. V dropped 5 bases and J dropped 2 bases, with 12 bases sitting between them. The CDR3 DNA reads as TGTGCCAGCAGCCCAAGGACAGCTAACACCGGGGAGCTGTTTTTT. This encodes CASSPRTANTGELFF.

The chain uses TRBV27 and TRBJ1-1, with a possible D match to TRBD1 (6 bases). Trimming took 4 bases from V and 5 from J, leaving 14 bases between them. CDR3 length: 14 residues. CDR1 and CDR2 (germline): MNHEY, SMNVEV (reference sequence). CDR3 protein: CASSWLLGGTEAFF. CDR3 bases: TGTGCCAGCAGTTGGCTTCTAGGGGGAACTGAAGCTTTCTTT.

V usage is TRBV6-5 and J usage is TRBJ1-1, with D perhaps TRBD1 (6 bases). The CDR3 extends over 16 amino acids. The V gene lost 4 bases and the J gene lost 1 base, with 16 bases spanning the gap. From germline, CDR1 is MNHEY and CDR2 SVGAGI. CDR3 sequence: CASSWPLGQPNTEAFF. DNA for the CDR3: TGTGCCAGCAGTTGGCCCCTTGGACAGCCGAACACTGAAGCTTTCTTT.

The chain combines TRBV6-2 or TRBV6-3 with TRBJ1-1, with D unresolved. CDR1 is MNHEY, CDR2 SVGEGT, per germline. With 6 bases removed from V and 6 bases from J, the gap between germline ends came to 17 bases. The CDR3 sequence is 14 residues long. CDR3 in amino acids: CASSLVGGQSEAFF. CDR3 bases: TGTGCCAGCAGCCTTGTAGGCGGGCAGTCTGAAGCTTTCTTT.

CDR3 nucleotides: TGCAGCGTTGAACCCGGCTCTGGAAACACCATATATTTT. It yields the protein CSVEPGSGNTIYF. The chain employs TRBV29-1 and TRBJ1-3; D is undetermined. The CDR3 contains 13 residues. CDR1 and CDR2 from the germline V gene are SQVTM and ANQGSEA. V lost 2 bases, J lost 0 bases, and 5 bases lay in between.

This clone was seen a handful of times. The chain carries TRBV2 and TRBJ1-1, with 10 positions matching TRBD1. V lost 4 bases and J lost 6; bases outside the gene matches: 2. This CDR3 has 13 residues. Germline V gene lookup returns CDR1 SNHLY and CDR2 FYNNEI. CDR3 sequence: CASSGQGASEAFF. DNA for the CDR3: TGTGCCAGCAGTGGACAGGGGGCCTCTGAAGCTTTCTTT.

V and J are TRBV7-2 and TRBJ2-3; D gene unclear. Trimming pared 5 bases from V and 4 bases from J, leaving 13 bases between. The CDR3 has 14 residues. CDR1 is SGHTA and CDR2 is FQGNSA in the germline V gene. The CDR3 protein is CASSRREKADTQYF. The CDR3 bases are TGTGCCAGCAGCCGTCGCGAGAAGGCAGATACGCAGTATTTT. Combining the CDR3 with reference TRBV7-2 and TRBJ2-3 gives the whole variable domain GAGVSQSPSNKVTEKGKDVELRCDPISGHTALYWYRQSLGQGLEFLIYFQGNSAPDKSGLPSDRFSAERTGGSVSTLTIQRTQQEDSAVYLCASSRREKADTQYFGPGTRLTVL.

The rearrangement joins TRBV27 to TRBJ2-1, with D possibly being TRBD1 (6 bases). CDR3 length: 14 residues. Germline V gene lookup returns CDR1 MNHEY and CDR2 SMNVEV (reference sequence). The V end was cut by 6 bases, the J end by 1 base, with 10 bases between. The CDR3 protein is CASRLQGSYNEQFF. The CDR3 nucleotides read TGTGCCAGCAGGCTACAGGGTTCCTACAATGAGCAGTTCTTC.